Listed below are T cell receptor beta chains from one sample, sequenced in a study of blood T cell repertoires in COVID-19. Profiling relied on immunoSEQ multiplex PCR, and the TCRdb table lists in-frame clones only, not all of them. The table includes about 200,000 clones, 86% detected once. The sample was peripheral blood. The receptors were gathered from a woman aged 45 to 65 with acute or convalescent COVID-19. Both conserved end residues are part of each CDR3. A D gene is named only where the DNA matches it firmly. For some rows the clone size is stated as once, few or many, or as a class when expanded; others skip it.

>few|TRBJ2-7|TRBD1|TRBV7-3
CASSNQGQAHEQYF
TGTGCCAGCAGCAACCAGGGACAGGCCCACGAGCAGTACTTC
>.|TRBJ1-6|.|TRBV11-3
CASSLRGGANSPLHF
TGTGCCAGCAGCTTACGGGGGGGTGCTAATTCACCCCTCCACTTT
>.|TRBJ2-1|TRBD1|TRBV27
CASSSTGQGLGQFF
TGTGCCAGCAGTTCAACCGGACAGGGCCTGGGGCAGTTCTTC
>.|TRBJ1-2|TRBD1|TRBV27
CASSLWGQASYGYTF
TGTGCCAGCAGTTTATGGGGACAGGCGTCTTATGGCTACACCTTC
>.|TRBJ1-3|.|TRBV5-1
CASRREGDSGNTIYF
TGCGCCAGCAGAAGGGAGGGGGACTCTGGAAACACCATATATTTT
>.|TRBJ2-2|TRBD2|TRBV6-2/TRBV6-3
CASSYSRTTHWASGGERELFF
TGTGCCAGCAGTTACTCGAGAACTACCCACTGGGCCAGCGGGGGGGAGAGGGAGCTGTTTTTT
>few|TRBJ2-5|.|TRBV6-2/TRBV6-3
CASSSTGFQETQYF
TGTGCCAGCAGCTCTACGGGATTTCAAGAGACCCAGTACTTC
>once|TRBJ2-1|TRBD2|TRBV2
CASSRLAGVYNEQFF
TGTGCCAGCAGCCGACTAGCGGGGGTCTACAATGAGCAGTTCTTC
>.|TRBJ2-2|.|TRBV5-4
CASTDGGRTGELFF
TGTGCCAGCACCGACGGGGGGCGCACCGGGGAGCTGTTTTTT
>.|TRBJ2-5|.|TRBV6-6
CASRSNAGIQETQYF
TGTGCCAGCAGATCAAACGCCGGGATACAAGAGACCCAGTACTTC
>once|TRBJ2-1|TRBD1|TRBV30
CAWSVPDRAYNEQFF
TGTGCCTGGAGTGTCCCGGACAGGGCGTACAATGAGCAGTTCTTC
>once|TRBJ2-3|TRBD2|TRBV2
CASSDLGTSDADTQYF
TGTGCCAGCAGTGATCTCGGGACTAGCGACGCAGATACGCAGTATTTT
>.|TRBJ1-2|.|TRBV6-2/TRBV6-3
CASSYEGRYGYTF
TGTGCCAGCAGTTACGAGGGGAGGTACGGCTACACCTTC
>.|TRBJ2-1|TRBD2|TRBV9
CASSALLPSGGYNEQFF
TGTGCCAGCAGCGCGCTCCTTCCTAGCGGGGGGTACAATGAGCAGTTCTTC
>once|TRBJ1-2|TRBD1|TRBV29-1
CSVEAGQGASGYTF
TGCAGCGTTGAAGCGGGACAGGGGGCGAGTGGCTACACCTTC
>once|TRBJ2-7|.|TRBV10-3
CAISEVVGSYGSEQYF
TGTGCCATCAGTGAAGTGGTTGGGAGCTATGGTTCCGAGCAGTACTTC
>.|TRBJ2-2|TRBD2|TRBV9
CASSVVGSSGGPWDTGELFF
TGTGCCAGCAGCGTAGTTGGGTCTAGCGGGGGCCCGTGGGACACCGGGGAGCTGTTTTTT
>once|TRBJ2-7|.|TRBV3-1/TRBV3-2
CASSQVGGINEQYF
TGTGCCAGCAGCCAAGTGGGCGGGATAAACGAGCAGTACTTC
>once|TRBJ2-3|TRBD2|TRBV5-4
CASSPGLAGTDTQYF
TGTGCCAGCAGCCCGGGACTAGCGGGCACAGATACGCAGTATTTT
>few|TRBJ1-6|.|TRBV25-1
CASGGVDSYNSPLHF
TGTGCCAGCGGAGGGGTAGACTCCTATAATTCACCCCTCCACTTT
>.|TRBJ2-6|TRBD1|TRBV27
CASSPEWDSHSGANVLTF
TGTGCCAGCAGTCCAGAATGGGACAGTCACTCTGGGGCCAACGTCCTGACTTTC
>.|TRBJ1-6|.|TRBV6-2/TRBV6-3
CASSYTRGSNSPLHF
TGTGCCAGCAGTTATACTAGGGGGAGTAATTCACCCCTCCACTTT
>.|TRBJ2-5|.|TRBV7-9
CASSSRTGGGETQYF
TGTGCCAGCAGCTCACGGACTGGAGGCGGGGAGACCCAGTACTTC
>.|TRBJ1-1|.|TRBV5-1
CASSLVGGRGTEAFF
TGCGCCAGCAGCTTGGTCGGGGGGCGCGGAACTGAAGCTTTCTTT
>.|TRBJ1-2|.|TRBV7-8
CASSLDSSNYGYTF
TGTGCCAGCAGCTTAGACAGCTCCAACTATGGCTACACCTTC
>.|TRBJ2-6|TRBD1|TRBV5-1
CASSWGQGDLGANVLTF
TGCGCCAGCAGCTGGGGACAGGGGGACTTGGGGGCCAACGTCCTGACTTTC
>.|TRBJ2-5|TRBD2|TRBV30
CAWSRKSGGDAETQYF
TGTGCCTGGAGCCGAAAATCGGGAGGTGACGCGGAGACCCAGTACTTC
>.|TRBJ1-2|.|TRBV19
CASSIDATPYYVYGYTF
TGTGCCAGTAGTATAGATGCGACCCCCTACTATGTCTATGGCTACACCTTC
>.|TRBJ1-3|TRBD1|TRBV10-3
CAIRNSRQGSGNTIYF
TGTGCCATCAGGAACTCCAGACAGGGATCTGGAAACACCATATATTTT
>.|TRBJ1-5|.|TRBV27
CASSLSDPEAGQPQHF
TGTGCCAGCAGTTTATCCGATCCGGAGGCGGGTCAGCCCCAGCATTTT
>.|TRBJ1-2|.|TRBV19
CASTPGVGYTF
TGTGCCAGTACCCCGGGGGTTGGCTACACCTTC
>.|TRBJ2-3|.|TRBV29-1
CSGVLATDTQYF
TGCAGCGGGGTCCTAGCCACAGATACGCAGTATTTT
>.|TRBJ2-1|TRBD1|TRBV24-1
CATSENTGGSYNEQFF
TGTGCCACCAGTGAGAATACAGGGGGCTCCTACAATGAGCAGTTCTTC
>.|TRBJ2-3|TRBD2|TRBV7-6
CASSSRLAGDRTDTQYF
TGTGCCAGCAGTTCCCGACTAGCGGGGGACCGCACAGATACGCAGTATTTT
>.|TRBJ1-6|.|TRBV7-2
CASSFEPMSSYNSPLHF
TGTGCCAGCAGCTTCGAACCTATGAGCTCCTATAATTCACCCCTCCACTTT
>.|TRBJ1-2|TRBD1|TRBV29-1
CSVVRTGINYGYTF
TGCAGCGTTGTGCGGACAGGGATTAACTATGGCTACACCTTC
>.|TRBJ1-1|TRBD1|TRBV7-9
CASSSRDRVAFF
TGTGCCAGCAGCTCTCGGGACAGGGTGGCTTTCTTT
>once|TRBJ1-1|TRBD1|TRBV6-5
CASILRAGTGGEAFF
TGTGCCAGCATCTTAAGAGCCGGGACAGGGGGAGAAGCTTTCTTT
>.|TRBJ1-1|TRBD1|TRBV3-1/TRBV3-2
CASSPGGPQGDTEAFF
TGTGCCAGCAGCCCAGGGGGGCCACAGGGGGACACTGAAGCTTTCTTT
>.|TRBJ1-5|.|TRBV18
CASSTGTNQPQHF
TGTGCCAGCTCAACAGGGACAAATCAGCCCCAGCATTTT
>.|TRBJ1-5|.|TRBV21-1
CASSKHEDRGELGNQPQHF
TGTGCCAGCAGCAAACATGAGGACAGGGGAGAACTGGGAAATCAGCCCCAGCATTTT
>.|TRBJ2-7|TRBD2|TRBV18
CASSRVAGGPYNEQYF
TGTGCCAGCTCACGAGTAGCGGGAGGGCCGTATAACGAGCAGTACTTC
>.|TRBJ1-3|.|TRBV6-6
CASSYSIGGGNTIYF
TGTGCCAGCAGTTACTCGATCGGGGGGGGAAACACCATATATTTT
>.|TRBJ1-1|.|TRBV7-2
CASSLYPGTEAFF
TGTGCCAGCAGCTTATATCCAGGAACTGAAGCTTTCTTT
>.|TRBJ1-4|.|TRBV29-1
CSVEAQEKLFF
TGCAGCGTTGAGGCACAGGAAAAACTGTTTTTT